Below are 10 T cell receptor beta chains sequenced from a single sample in a study of PD-1 blockade in classical Hodgkin lymphoma. Clones were read by immunoSEQ multiplex PCR, and TCRdb kept only the in-frame ones, dropping some. The table has more than 35,000 clones, about 90% seen once. Every patient was affected by relapse after autologous stem cell transplantation, while exposure to brentuximab vedotin was not uniform. This sample comprised peripheral blood mononuclear cells (PBMCs), obtained before the second cycle of nivolumab. These receptors originate from a human donor with classical Hodgkin lymphoma.

Written as DNA, the CDR3 is TGCAGCGTTGTTCCACAGGGGGCCGAGCAGTACTTC. Translation: CSVVPQGAEQYF. The genes are TRBV29-1 and TRBJ2-7, with TRBD1 matching 9 bases. Germline V lookup: CDR1 SQVTM, CDR2 ANQGSEA. This CDR3 spans 12 amino acids. Trimming removed 4 bases from V and 6 bases from J; junction bases left unmatched: 4.

The gene calls are TRBV5-1 and TRBJ2-7; possible D gene TRBD1, 6 bases. Germline CDR1 is SGHRS and CDR2 is YFSETQ. This CDR3 has 18 residues. Trimming pared 4 bases from V and 0 bases from J, leaving 23 bases between. This CDR3 reads CASSDRQALALISYEQYF. The CDR3 coding sequence is TGCGCCAGCAGCGACCGACAGGCCCTTGCCCTCATCTCCTACGAGCAGTACTTC.

Notes on this clone: Germline is not matched at one junction end, which may reflect a read error. The chain employs TRBV7-7 and TRBJ2-5; 8 positions agree with TRBD2. Per the germline V gene, CDR1 is SSHAT and CDR2 is FNYEAQ (reference sequence). This CDR3 region has 13 residues. CDR3 sequence: CASSLSGGKTQYF. The DNA of the CDR3 is TGTGCTAGCAGCTTAAGCGGGGGTAAGACCCAGTACTTC.

This clone appeared once. At one of its ends the junction is not consistent with the germline gene, which may arise from a read error. This sequence joins TRBV5-1 and TRBJ1-1; D gene unclear. Germline V gives CDR1 SGHRS, CDR2 YFSETQ. The CDR3 loop spans 12 amino acids. The CDR3 reads CASRFQDTEAFF. DNA of the CDR3: TGCGCCAGCCGCTTTCAAGACACTGAAGCTTTCTTT.

This chain uses TRBV6-5 with TRBJ2-7; tentative D call: TRBD2 (5 bases). From germline, CDR1 is MNHEY and CDR2 SVGAGI. V lost 2 bases and J lost 2, with 16 bases in between. The CDR3 is 16 amino acids. CDR3 sequence: CASSYGGSASPYEQYF. CDR3 nucleotides: TGTGCCAGCAGTTACGGTGGGAGCGCAAGTCCCTACGAGCAGTACTTC.

The CDR3 sequence: CASSVGRLAGSETQYF. DNA for the CDR3: TGTGCCAGCAGCGTAGGTCGACTAGCGGGATCAGAGACCCAGTACTTC. The chain links TRBV9 to TRBJ2-5, with 11 bases matching TRBD2. The V segment lost 0 bases and the J segment 4 bases; nucleotides outside the gene matches: 5. CDR1 is SGDLS, CDR2 YYNGEE, per germline. This CDR3 has 16 residues.

This clone appeared a few times. This chain links TRBV9 with TRBJ2-2, with D perhaps being TRBD1 or TRBD2 (5 bases each). Germline CDR1 reads SGDLS; CDR2 reads YYNGEE. This CDR3 is built from 12 residues. Trimming pared 5 bases from V and 4 bases from J, leaving 6 bases between. The CDR3 coding sequence is TGTGCCAGCAGGGGACGCACCGGGGAGCTGTTTTTT. The encoded protein is CASRGRTGELFF.

This sequence joins TRBV7-3 and TRBJ1-6; D is undetermined. Germline V CDR1 and CDR2: SGHTA, FQGTGA. The CDR3 length is 14 residues. The V gene lost 2 bases and the J gene lost 7 bases, with 9 bases spanning the gap. The CDR3 reads CASSLSSGNSPLHF. The DNA of the CDR3 is TGTGCCAGCAGCTTATCCTCCGGGAATTCACCCCTCCACTTT.

The chain employs TRBV10-3 and TRBJ1-4; TRBD1 matches at 8 bases. This CDR3 region has 15 residues. Germline V gene sequence: CDR1 ENHRY, CDR2 SYGVKD. V shed 6 bases and J 8 bases; nucleotides not matched to a gene: 11. The CDR3 DNA reads TGTGCCATCAGCCGTTCGACAGGGGCAGGGGAAAAACTGTTTTTT. Residues: CAISRSTGAGEKLFF.

V usage is TRBV19 and J usage is TRBJ2-3, with 7 nucleotides matching TRBD1. V lost 6 bases, J lost 2 bases, and 8 bases stayed unmatched. The CDR3 has 15 residues. Germline V gene sequence: CDR1 LNHDA, CDR2 SQIVND (reference sequence). The CDR3 protein is CASSPRGRVTDTQYF. CDR3 sequence (DNA): TGTGCCAGTAGCCCTAGGGGGCGCGTCACAGATACGCAGTATTTT. Full variable domain (remainder filled in from reference TRBV19 and TRBJ2-3): DGGITQSPKYLFRKEGQNVTLSCEQNLNHDAMYWYRQDPGQGLRLIYYSQIVNDFQKGDIAEGYSVSREKKESFPLTVTSAQKNPTAFYLCASSPRGRVTDTQYFGPGTRLTVL.